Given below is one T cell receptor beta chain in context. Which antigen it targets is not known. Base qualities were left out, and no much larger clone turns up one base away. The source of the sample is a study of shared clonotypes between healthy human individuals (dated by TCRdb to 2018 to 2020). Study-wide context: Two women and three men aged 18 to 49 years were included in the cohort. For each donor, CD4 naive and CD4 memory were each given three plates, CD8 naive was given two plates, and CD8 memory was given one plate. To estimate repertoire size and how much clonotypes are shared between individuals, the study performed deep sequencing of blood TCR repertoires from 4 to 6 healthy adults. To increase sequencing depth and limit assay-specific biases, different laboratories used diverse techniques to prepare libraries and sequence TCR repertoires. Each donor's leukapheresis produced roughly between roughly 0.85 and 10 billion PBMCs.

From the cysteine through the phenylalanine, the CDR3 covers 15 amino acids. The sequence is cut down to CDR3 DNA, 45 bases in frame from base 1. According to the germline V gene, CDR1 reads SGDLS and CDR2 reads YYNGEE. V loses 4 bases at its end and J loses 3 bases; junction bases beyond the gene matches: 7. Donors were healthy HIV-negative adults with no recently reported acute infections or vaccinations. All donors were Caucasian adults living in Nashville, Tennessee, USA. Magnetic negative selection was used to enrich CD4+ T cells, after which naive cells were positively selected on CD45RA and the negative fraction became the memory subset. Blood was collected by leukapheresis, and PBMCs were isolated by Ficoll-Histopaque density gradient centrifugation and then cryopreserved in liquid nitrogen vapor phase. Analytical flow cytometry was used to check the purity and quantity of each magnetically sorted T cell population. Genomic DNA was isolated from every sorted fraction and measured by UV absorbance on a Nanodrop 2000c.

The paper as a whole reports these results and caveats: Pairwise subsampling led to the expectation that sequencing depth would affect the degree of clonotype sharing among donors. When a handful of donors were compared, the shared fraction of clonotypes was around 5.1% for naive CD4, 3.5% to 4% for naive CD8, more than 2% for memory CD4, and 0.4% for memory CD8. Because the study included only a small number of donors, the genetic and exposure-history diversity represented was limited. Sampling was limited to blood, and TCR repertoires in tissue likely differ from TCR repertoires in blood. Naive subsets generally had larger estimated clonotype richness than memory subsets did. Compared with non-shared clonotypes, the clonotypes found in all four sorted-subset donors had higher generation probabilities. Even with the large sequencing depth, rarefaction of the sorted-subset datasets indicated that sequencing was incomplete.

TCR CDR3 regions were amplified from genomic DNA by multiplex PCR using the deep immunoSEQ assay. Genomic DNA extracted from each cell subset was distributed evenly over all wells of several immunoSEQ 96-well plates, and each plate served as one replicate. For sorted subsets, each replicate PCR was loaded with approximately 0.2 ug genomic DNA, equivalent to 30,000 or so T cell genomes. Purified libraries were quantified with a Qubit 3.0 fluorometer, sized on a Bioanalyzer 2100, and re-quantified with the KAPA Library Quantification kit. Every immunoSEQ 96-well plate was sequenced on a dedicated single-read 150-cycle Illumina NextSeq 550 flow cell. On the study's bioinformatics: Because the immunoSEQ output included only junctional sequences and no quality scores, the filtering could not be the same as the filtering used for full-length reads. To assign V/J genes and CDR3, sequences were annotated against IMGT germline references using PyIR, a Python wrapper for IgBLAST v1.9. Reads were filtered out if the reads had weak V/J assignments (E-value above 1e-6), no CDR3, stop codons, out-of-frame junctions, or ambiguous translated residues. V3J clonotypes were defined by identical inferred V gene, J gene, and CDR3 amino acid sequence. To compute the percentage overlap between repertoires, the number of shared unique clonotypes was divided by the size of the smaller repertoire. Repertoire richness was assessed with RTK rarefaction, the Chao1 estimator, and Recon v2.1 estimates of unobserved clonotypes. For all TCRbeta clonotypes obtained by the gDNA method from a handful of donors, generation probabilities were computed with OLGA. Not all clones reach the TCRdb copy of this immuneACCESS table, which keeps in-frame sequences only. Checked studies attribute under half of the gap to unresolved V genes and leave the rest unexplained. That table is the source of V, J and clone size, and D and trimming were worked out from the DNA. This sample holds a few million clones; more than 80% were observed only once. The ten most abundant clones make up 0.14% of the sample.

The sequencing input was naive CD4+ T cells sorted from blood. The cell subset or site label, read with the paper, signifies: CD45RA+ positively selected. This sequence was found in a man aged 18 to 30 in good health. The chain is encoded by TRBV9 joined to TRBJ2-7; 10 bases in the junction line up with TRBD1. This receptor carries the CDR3 CASSPRDRGVYEQYF. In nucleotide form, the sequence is TGTGCCAGCAGCCCCAGGGACAGGGGTGTCTACGAGCAGTACTTC.